The T cell receptor (beta chain) described here comes from a study of blood T cell repertoires in COVID-19. For the study at large: Samples representing acute and convalescent COVID-19 were sourced from the United States, Italy and Spain. In each case, the material was cDNA or gDNA derived from T cells, B-cell-depleted T cells, or PBMCs.

In assigning cohorts, the study relied on participant-reported clinical history. The length of the CDR3 is 15 residues. Per germline, CDR1 MNHEY and CDR2 SVGAGI. In the case of this clone: At one end, the junction sequence differs from germline, possibly due to a read error.

In the source study's methods: Estimation of nucleated cell counts was performed using reference gene primer amplification. Sequencing used immunoSEQ multiplex PCR; TCRdb keeps in-frame clones, though not all of them. That table furnishes V, J and clone size, whereas the DNA furnished D and trimming. The top ten clones hold more than 8.5% of a sample with about 200,000 clones, 81% of them seen once. The sequencing sample was made of PBMCs or T cells enriched from blood (not recorded which). The chain couples TRBV6-5 to TRBJ1-2; 9 positions match TRBD1. The receptor comes from a woman in her forties or fifties with acute COVID-19. Here the CDR3 reads CASSDSTGGIYGYTF. The DNA of the CDR3 is TGTGCCAGCAGTGACTCGACAGGGGGTATCTATGGCTACACCTTC.